These T cell receptor beta chains were read from a single sample in a study of OX40 agonist ivuxolimab in advanced cancers. Clones were sequenced by immunoSEQ multiplex PCR, and TCRdb holds only the in-frame ones, with some missing. The sample lists about 78,000 clones, almost 95% occurring once. The sequencing here drew on CD4+ or CD8+ T cells sorted from blood, taken in a trial of the OX40 agonist ivuxolimab. All receptors derive from an adult with an advanced solid tumor such as melanoma, head and neck, liver or kidney cancer. Both conserved end residues are part of each CDR3. Fields, in order: CDR3 protein, D gene, J gene, V gene. A D gene is named only where the DNA matches it firmly.

CDR3aa: CASTVLRSLPYEQYF
d_gene: .
j_gene: TRBJ2-7
v_gene: TRBV7-9

CDR3aa: CASSPLQFSGNTIYF
d_gene: .
j_gene: TRBJ1-3
v_gene: TRBV18

CDR3aa: CASSLASGRDSYNEQFF
d_gene: TRBD2
j_gene: TRBJ2-1
v_gene: TRBV5-1

CDR3aa: CASSDGTGPATNEKLFF
d_gene: .
j_gene: TRBJ1-4
v_gene: TRBV19

CDR3aa: CASSDGAGGMEGANVLTF
d_gene: .
j_gene: TRBJ2-6
v_gene: TRBV6-1

CDR3aa: CASSLVGYTEAFF
d_gene: .
j_gene: TRBJ1-1
v_gene: TRBV7-2

CDR3aa: CASSRPRIGGDTEAFF
d_gene: .
j_gene: TRBJ1-1
v_gene: TRBV5-1

CDR3aa: CASSLSLWGKTDNEQFF
d_gene: .
j_gene: TRBJ2-1
v_gene: TRBV7-6

CDR3aa: CASSLGQGSNTEAFF
d_gene: TRBD1
j_gene: TRBJ1-1
v_gene: TRBV5-1

CDR3aa: CASSWGGNTEAFF
d_gene: .
j_gene: TRBJ1-1
v_gene: TRBV27

CDR3aa: CAWRQGQVEGETQYF
d_gene: TRBD1
j_gene: TRBJ2-5
v_gene: TRBV30

CDR3aa: CASSTGSTNEKLFF
d_gene: .
j_gene: TRBJ1-4
v_gene: TRBV6-1

CDR3aa: CASSYSNPGSYEQYF
d_gene: .
j_gene: TRBJ2-7
v_gene: TRBV6-6

CDR3aa: CASSNRGGGESDTQYF
d_gene: TRBD2
j_gene: TRBJ2-3
v_gene: TRBV5-4

CDR3aa: CASSPGTSNEQYF
d_gene: TRBD2
j_gene: TRBJ2-7
v_gene: TRBV7-2

CDR3aa: CASSLAGRGWDQPQHF
d_gene: .
j_gene: TRBJ1-5
v_gene: TRBV5-8

CDR3aa: CASSPGPQASNEQFF
d_gene: .
j_gene: TRBJ2-1
v_gene: TRBV5-1

CDR3aa: CASSSRDSNYEQYF
d_gene: TRBD1
j_gene: TRBJ2-7
v_gene: TRBV27

CDR3aa: CAWSKGLYSNQPQHF
d_gene: .
j_gene: TRBJ1-5
v_gene: TRBV30

CDR3aa: CASSIGLAGLSYEQYF
d_gene: TRBD2
j_gene: TRBJ2-7
v_gene: TRBV19

CDR3aa: CASSLRGVTGELFF
d_gene: .
j_gene: TRBJ2-2
v_gene: TRBV5-1

CDR3aa: CASSPGGQGNQPQHF
d_gene: TRBD1
j_gene: TRBJ1-5
v_gene: TRBV7-9

CDR3aa: CASSFGTGGLGEQYF
d_gene: TRBD1
j_gene: TRBJ2-7
v_gene: TRBV5-4

CDR3aa: CASSEGGQEPQHF
d_gene: TRBD1
j_gene: TRBJ1-5
v_gene: TRBV6-1

CDR3aa: CAISEPGTVEFF
d_gene: .
j_gene: TRBJ2-1
v_gene: TRBV10-3

CDR3aa: CASSGTGVPGELFF
d_gene: TRBD1
j_gene: TRBJ2-2
v_gene: TRBV6-4

CDR3aa: CAWSSDRGNWQPQHF
d_gene: TRBD1
j_gene: TRBJ1-5
v_gene: TRBV30

CDR3aa: CAWSSMGDTQYF
d_gene: .
j_gene: TRBJ2-3
v_gene: TRBV30

CDR3aa: CAISGVGSGDNTEAFF
d_gene: .
j_gene: TRBJ1-1
v_gene: TRBV10-3

CDR3aa: CASSLVEGTYSPLHF
d_gene: .
j_gene: TRBJ1-6
v_gene: TRBV7-2

CDR3aa: CASRPLGDGFAFF
d_gene: .
j_gene: TRBJ1-1
v_gene: TRBV19

CDR3aa: CASSQDRLYGYTF
d_gene: TRBD1
j_gene: TRBJ1-2
v_gene: TRBV7-6

CDR3aa: CASSLRPGLADNEQFF
d_gene: TRBD2
j_gene: TRBJ2-1
v_gene: TRBV7-2

CDR3aa: CASRPRQGRAGNTIYF
d_gene: TRBD1
j_gene: TRBJ1-3
v_gene: TRBV7-2

CDR3aa: CASSLALGTSGRKNEQFF
d_gene: TRBD2
j_gene: TRBJ2-1
v_gene: TRBV7-2

CDR3aa: CASSSGGDYGYTF
d_gene: TRBD1
j_gene: TRBJ1-2
v_gene: TRBV5-5

CDR3aa: CASSVSSGNTIYF
d_gene: .
j_gene: TRBJ1-3
v_gene: TRBV18

CDR3aa: CASSPAGAAYEQYF
d_gene: TRBD2
j_gene: TRBJ2-7
v_gene: TRBV5-1

CDR3aa: CASSLDSRVQPQHF
d_gene: .
j_gene: TRBJ1-5
v_gene: TRBV7-2

CDR3aa: CASSHDMVNTEAFF
d_gene: .
j_gene: TRBJ1-1
v_gene: TRBV6-1

CDR3aa: CSVDRGWGMNTEAFF
d_gene: .
j_gene: TRBJ1-1
v_gene: TRBV29-1

CDR3aa: CASSLTGLSSTDTQYF
d_gene: .
j_gene: TRBJ2-3
v_gene: TRBV7-9

CDR3aa: CASSLASGLNTGELFF
d_gene: TRBD2
j_gene: TRBJ2-2
v_gene: TRBV2

CDR3aa: CATRLAGAFYNEQFF
d_gene: TRBD2
j_gene: TRBJ2-1
v_gene: TRBV19

CDR3aa: CASSPSRGTGELFF
d_gene: .
j_gene: TRBJ2-2
v_gene: TRBV5-1